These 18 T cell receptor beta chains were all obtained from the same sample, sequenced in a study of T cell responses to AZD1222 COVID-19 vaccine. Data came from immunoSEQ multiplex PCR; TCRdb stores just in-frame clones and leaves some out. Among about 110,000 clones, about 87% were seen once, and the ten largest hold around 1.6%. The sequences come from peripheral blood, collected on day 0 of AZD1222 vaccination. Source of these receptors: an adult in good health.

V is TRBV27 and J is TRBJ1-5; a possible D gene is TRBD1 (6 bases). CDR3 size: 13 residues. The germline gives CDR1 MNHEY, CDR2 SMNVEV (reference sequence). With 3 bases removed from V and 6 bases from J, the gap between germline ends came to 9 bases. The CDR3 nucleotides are TGTGCCAGCAGTTTGGGGGCGCCTCAGCCCCAGCATTTT. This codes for CASSLGAPQPQHF.

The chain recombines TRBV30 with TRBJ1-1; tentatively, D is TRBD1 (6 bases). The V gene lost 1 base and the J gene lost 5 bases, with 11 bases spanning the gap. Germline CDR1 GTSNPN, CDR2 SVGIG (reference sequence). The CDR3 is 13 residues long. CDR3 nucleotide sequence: TGTGCCTGGAGTGAACAGGGTGGGACTGAAGCTTTCTTT. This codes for CAWSEQGGTEAFF.

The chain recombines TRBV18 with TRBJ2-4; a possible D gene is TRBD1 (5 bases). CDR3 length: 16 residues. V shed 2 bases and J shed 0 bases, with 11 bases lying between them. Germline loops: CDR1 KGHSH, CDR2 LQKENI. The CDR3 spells CASSPDSGIAKNIQYF. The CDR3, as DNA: TGTGCCAGCTCACCAGACTCAGGGATAGCCAAAAACATTCAGTACTTC.

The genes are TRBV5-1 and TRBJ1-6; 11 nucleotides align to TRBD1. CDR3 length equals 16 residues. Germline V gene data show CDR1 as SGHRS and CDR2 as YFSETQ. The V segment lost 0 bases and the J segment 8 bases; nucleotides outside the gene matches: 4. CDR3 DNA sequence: TGCGCCAGCAGCTTGGGAGGACAGGGGGCGGATTCACCCCTCCACTTT. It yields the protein CASSLGGQGADSPLHF.

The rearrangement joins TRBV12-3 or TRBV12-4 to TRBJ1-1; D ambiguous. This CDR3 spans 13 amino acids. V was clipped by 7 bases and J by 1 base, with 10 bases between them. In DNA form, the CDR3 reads TGTGCCAGCAAGACGACGCAGAACACTGAAGCTTTCTTT. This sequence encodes CASKTTQNTEAFF.

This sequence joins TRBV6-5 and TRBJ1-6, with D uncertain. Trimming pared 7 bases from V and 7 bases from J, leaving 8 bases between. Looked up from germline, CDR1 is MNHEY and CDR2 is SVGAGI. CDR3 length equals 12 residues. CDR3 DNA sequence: TGTGCCAGCAAGGTGGTAAATTCACCCCTCCACTTT. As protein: CASKVVNSPLHF.

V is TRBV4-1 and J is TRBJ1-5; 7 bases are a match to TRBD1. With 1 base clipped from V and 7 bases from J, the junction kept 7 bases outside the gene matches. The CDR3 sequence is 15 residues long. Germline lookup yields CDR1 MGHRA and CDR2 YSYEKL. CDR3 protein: CASSQGSNRGQPQHF. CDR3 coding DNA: TGCGCCAGCAGCCAAGGGTCGAACAGGGGCCAGCCCCAGCATTTT.

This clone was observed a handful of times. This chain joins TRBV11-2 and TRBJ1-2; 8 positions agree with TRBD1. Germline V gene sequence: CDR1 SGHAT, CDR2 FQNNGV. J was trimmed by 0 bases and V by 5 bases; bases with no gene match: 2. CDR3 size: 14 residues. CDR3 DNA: TGTGCCAGCAGCAAGGGACAGGCTAACTATGGCTACACCTTC. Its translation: CASSKGQANYGYTF.

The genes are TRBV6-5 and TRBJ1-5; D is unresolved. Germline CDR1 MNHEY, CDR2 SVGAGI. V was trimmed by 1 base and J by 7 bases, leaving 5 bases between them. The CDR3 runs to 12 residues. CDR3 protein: CASSYLGQPQHF. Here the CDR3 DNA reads TGTGCCAGCAGTTACTTAGGGCAGCCCCAGCATTTT.

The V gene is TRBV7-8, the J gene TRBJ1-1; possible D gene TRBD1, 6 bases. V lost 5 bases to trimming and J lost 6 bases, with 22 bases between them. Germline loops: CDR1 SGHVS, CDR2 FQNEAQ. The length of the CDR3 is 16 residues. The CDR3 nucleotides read TGTGCCAGCAGCCAGAGAGAGGGGCTCAAGGGGGCTGAAGCTTTCTTT. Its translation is CASSQREGLKGAEAFF. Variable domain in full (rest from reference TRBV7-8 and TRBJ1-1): GAGVSQSPRYKVAKRGQDVALRCDPISGHVSLFWYQQALGQGPEFLTYFQNEAQLDKSGLPSDRFFAERPEGSVSTLKIQRTQQEDSAVYLCASSQREGLKGAEAFFGQGTRLTVV.

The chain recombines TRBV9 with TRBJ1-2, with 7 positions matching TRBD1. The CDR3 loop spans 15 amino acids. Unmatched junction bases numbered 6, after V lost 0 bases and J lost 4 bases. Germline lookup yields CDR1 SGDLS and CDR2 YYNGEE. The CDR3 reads CASSVDVGGRYGYTF. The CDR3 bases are TGTGCCAGCAGCGTAGATGTAGGGGGCCGCTATGGCTACACCTTC.

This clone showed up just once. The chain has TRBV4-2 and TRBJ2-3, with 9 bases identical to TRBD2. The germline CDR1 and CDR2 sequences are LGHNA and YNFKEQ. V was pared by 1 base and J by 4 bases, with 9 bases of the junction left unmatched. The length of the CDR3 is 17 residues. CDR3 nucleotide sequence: TGTGCCAGCAGCCAAGGAATTGGCGGGGGGGTCCCAGATACGCAGTATTTT. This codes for CASSQGIGGGVPDTQYF.

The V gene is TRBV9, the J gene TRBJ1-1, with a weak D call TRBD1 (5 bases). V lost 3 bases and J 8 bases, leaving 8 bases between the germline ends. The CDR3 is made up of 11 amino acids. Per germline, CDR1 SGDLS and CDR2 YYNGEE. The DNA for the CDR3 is TGTGCCAGCAGCGCCGGGGGGGAAGCTTTCTTT. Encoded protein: CASSAGGEAFF.

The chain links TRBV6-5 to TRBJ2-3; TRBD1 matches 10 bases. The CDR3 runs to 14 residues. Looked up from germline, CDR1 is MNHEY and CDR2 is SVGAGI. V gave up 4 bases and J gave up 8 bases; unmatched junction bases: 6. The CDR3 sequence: CASSSGQGYSTQYF. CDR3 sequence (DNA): TGTGCCAGCAGTTCGGGACAGGGGTATAGTACGCAGTATTTT.

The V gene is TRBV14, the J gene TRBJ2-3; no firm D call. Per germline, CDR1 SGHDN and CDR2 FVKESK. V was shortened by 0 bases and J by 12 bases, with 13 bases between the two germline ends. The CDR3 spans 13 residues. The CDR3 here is CASSQERPQAQYF. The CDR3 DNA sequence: TGTGCCAGCAGCCAAGAGAGGCCCCAGGCTCAGTATTTT.

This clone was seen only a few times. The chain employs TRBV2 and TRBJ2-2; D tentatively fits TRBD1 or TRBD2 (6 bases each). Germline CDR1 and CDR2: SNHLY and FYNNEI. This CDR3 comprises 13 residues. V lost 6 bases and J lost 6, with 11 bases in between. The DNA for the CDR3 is TGTGCCAGCAGGTACAGGGAGGCCGGGGAGCTGTTTTTT. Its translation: CASRYREAGELFF.

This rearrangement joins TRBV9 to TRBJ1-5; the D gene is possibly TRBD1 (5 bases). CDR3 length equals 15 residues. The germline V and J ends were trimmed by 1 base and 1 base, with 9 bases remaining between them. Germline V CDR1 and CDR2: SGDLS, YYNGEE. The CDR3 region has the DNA TGTGCCAGCAGCGTATCTGGGGCCAGCAATCAGCCCCAGCATTTT. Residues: CASSVSGASNQPQHF.

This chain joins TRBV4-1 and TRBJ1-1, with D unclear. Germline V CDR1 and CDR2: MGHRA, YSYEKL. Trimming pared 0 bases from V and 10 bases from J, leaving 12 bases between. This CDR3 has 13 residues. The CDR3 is CASSQDWEGSAFF. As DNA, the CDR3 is TGCGCCAGCAGCCAAGATTGGGAGGGATCAGCTTTCTTT.